The 13 T cell receptor beta chains listed next were all sequenced from one sample in a study of identical twins. TCRdb itself ran the 5' RACE reads through MiXCR, one entry per CDR3 protein. Of about 530,000 distinct CDR3 sequences in the sample, about a fifth were seen once. These same records also appear under a second study, on yellow fever vaccine responses in identical twins.

Sequences were obtained from CD4+ T cells sorted from blood. Every receptor here comes from a woman between 18 and 30 years old in good health.

The rearrangement joins TRBV4-1 to TRBJ2-7, with D tentatively TRBD2 (6 bases). The germline CDR1 and CDR2 sequences are MGHRA and YSYEKL. The ends were cut back, 3 bases at V and 3 bases at J, with 18 bases in the middle. The CDR3 runs 16 residues. The CDR3 loop is CASSHPLADLNYEQYF. The CDR3 DNA follows: TGCGCCAGCAGCCATCCTTTAGCGGATCTTAACTACGAGCAGTACTTC.

The chain links TRBV7-9 to TRBJ2-4; D uncertain. Trimming cost V 7 bases and J 0 bases, with 13 bases left between them. This CDR3 contains 15 residues. Germline V CDR1 and CDR2: SEHNR, FQNEAQ (reference sequence). Written as DNA, the CDR3 is TGTGCCAGCACTACCCTAAAAGAAGCCAAAAACATTCAGTACTTC. Protein sequence: CASTTLKEAKNIQYF.

This clonotype was observed many times. This rearrangement joins TRBV28 to TRBJ2-2, with 7 bases that match TRBD2. Trimming cost V 7 bases and J 4 bases; bases outside gene matches: 3. The V gene's germline CDR1 is MDHEN and CDR2 SYDVKM. CDR3 length: 13 amino acids. The CDR3 spells CASTPGGTGELFF. Written as DNA, the CDR3 is TGTGCCAGCACCCCGGGGGGCACCGGGGAGCTGTTTTTT. The full variable domain, its missing parts supplied by reference TRBV28 and TRBJ2-2, is DVKVTQSSRYLVKRTGEKVFLECVQDMDHENMFWYRQDPGLGLRLIYFSYDVKMKEKGDIPEGYSVSREKKERFSLILESASTNQTSMYLCASTPGGTGELFFGEGSRLTVL.

The gene calls are TRBV27 and TRBJ2-5; D perhaps matches TRBD2 (5 bases). Germline lookup yields CDR1 MNHEY and CDR2 SMNVEV (reference sequence). This CDR3 contains 13 residues. With 2 bases removed from V and 7 bases from J, the gap between germline ends came to 11 bases. CDR3 sequence (DNA): TGTGCCAGCAGTTTACTTAGCGAGGCGACCCAGTACTTC. Translating it yields CASSLLSEATQYF.

This clonotype was counted a few times. The rearrangement links TRBV6-1 to TRBJ2-7; D gene uncertain. Germline V gene data show CDR1 as MNHNS and CDR2 as SASEGT. The CDR3 totals 14 residues. Trimming took 8 bases from V and 3 from J, leaving 17 bases between them. As DNA, the CDR3 is TGTGCCAGCCACCACTTAGGGTTCGGCTACGAGCAGTACTTC. This gives the protein CASHHLGFGYEQYF.

The chain is built from TRBV4-1 and TRBJ2-2; no clear D. The CDR3 is 11 amino acids. Germline V gives CDR1 MGHRA, CDR2 YSYEKL. V gave up 1 base and J gave up 9 bases, with 3 bases separating them. The CDR3 coding sequence is TGCGCCAGCAGCCAAGCGAGGGAGCTGTTTTTT. This sequence encodes CASSQARELFF.

The chain carries TRBV12-5 and TRBJ2-1; 10 nucleotides match TRBD1. Trimming cost V 3 bases and J 9 bases; bases outside gene matches: 8. Per germline, CDR1 LGHNT and CDR2 FRNRAP. This CDR3 is built from 15 residues. CDR3 sequence (DNA): TGTGCTAGTGGTTTTTCGGGACAGGGGAGGAGTGAGCAGTTCTTC. This gives the protein CASGFSGQGRSEQFF.

Here the CDR3 DNA reads TGCGCCAGCAGCTTGGATATAGCGGTTAAGGGCGAGCAGTACTTC. Its translation: CASSLDIAVKGEQYF. The V gene is TRBV5-1, the J gene TRBJ2-7, with a weak D call TRBD2 (6 bases). V gave up 0 bases and J gave up 6 bases, with 16 bases separating them. The CDR3 sequence is 15 residues long. Per the germline V gene, CDR1 is SGHRS and CDR2 is YFSETQ.

The V and J genes are TRBV7-9 and TRBJ2-7; 12 positions agree with TRBD2. Looked up from germline, CDR1 is SEHNR and CDR2 is FQNEAQ (reference sequence). Unmatched junction bases numbered 8, after V lost 3 bases and J lost 5 bases. The CDR3 extends over 16 amino acids. The CDR3 DNA reads as TGTGCCAGCAGCTTCCGTAGGACTAGCGGGACCCACGAGCAGTACTTC. Its translation is CASSFRRTSGTHEQYF.

This clonotype was picked up one time. J is TRBJ2-7 and V is TRBV7-9, with D maybe TRBD1 (5 bases). The V and J ends lost 1 base and 6 bases respectively, with 10 bases between them. Germline CDR1 SEHNR, CDR2 FQNEAQ (reference sequence). This CDR3 region has 13 residues. The CDR3 DNA reads as TGTGCCAGCAGCTTAGAAGGGGTGAGCGAGCAGTACTTC. It translates to CASSLEGVSEQYF. Together with reference TRBV7-9 and TRBJ2-7, the CDR3 gives the full variable domain: DTGVSQNPRHKITKRGQNVTFRCDPISEHNRLYWYRQTLGQGPEFLTYFQNEAQLEKSRLLSDRFSAERPKGSFSTLEIQRTEQGDSAMYLCASSLEGVSEQYFGPGTRLTVT.

V usage is TRBV10-3 and J usage is TRBJ2-1; TRBD2 aligns across 7 bases. The CDR3 has 15 residues. In germline, CDR1 is ENHRY, CDR2 SYGVKD. Trimming removed 7 bases from V and 0 bases from J; junction bases left unmatched: 6. The CDR3 DNA reads TGTGCCATCAAGGGGACGGGAGGCTCCTACAATGAGCAGTTCTTC. It specifies CAIKGTGGSYNEQFF.

The chain carries TRBV27 and TRBJ2-1; TRBD2 is a possible D gene (6 bases). Looked up from germline, CDR1 is MNHEY and CDR2 is SMNVEV (reference sequence). V lost 7 bases, J lost 4 bases, and 29 bases lay in between. The CDR3 is 19 amino acids. The DNA for the CDR3 is TGTGCCAGCACATGGACTTGTTCCCTGATCGGGACTGAGTACAATGAGCAGTTCTTC. It encodes CASTWTCSLIGTEYNEQFF.

The chain has TRBV4-1 and TRBJ1-5; no clear D. Trimming stripped 0 bases from V and 0 bases from J, with 9 bases between. Germline V gene data show CDR1 as MGHRA and CDR2 as YSYEKL. The CDR3 has 16 residues. CDR3 in DNA: TGCGCCAGCAGCCAAGAGGCAGCACTTAGCAATCAGCCCCAGCATTTT. Translating it yields CASSQEAALSNQPQHF.